Shown below are 4 T cell receptor beta chains from a single sample sequenced in a study of T cell repertoires in cytomegalovirus infection. MiXCR, run by TCRdb on the reads, gives a single entry per CDR3 protein. The repertoire holds some 590,000 distinct CDR3 sequences, roughly 43% seen once, with 40% to 60% in the top ten. Their recognized antigens are unknown. Sequences were derived from cultured PBMCs, sampled from culture after CMV antigen stimulation. The receptor set was obtained from a human donor in good health (CMV status not recorded). Some clones in this sample may be carry-over from other donors' samples.

The chain combines TRBV7-2 with TRBJ2-1; weak D call: TRBD2 (6 bases). The CDR3 sequence is 15 residues long. The V end lost 5 bases, the J end lost 9 bases, and 20 bases lay between the germline ends. The V gene's germline CDR1 is SGHTA and CDR2 FQGNSA. Here the CDR3 reads CASSHGSGAPGEQFF. The CDR3 coding sequence is TGTGCCAGCAGCCACGGTAGCGGAGCGCCGGGTGAGCAGTTCTTC. The full variable domain, its missing parts supplied by reference TRBV7-2 and TRBJ2-1, is GAGVSQSPSNKVTEKGKDVELRCDPISGHTALYWYRQSLGQGLEFLIYFQGNSAPDKSGLPSDRFSAERTGGSVSTLTIQRTQQEDSAVYLCASSHGSGAPGEQFFGPGTRLTVL.

The chain recombines TRBV6-1 with TRBJ2-1, with D tentatively TRBD1 (6 bases). The CDR3 sequence is 17 residues long. The germline V gene has CDR1 MNHNS and CDR2 SASEGT. Trimming took 3 bases from V and 9 from J, leaving 24 bases between them. CDR3 nucleotide sequence: TGTGCCAGCAGTGACGGACAGAGGGGATGGGCAAGTAGTGAGCAGTTCTTC. Amino acids: CASSDGQRGWASSEQFF.

This clonotype was found a few times. The V gene is TRBV2, the J gene TRBJ2-1; 9 nucleotides agree with TRBD1. With 9 bases clipped from V and 7 bases from J, the junction kept 13 bases outside the gene matches. Germline loops: CDR1 SNHLY, CDR2 FYNNEI. The CDR3 is 15 residues long. CDR3 residues: CARGGGQGNGNEQFF. The CDR3 DNA reads TGTGCCAGGGGAGGAGGACAGGGGAATGGGAATGAGCAGTTCTTC.

The V and J genes are TRBV2 and TRBJ1-4; D is undetermined. The CDR3 loop spans 12 amino acids. V lost 8 bases and J 8 bases, leaving 12 bases between the germline ends. Germline V CDR1 and CDR2: SNHLY, FYNNEI. This CDR3 is CASAWRREKLFF. Written as DNA, the CDR3 is TGTGCCAGCGCATGGAGGAGAGAAAAACTGTTTTTT.